This T cell receptor (beta chain) was identified in a study of T-cell reconstitution after alpha-beta-depleted transplantation in children (dated by TCRdb to about 2016). A note on the overall study: T-cell immune reconstitution after TCRalphabeta/CD19-depleted allogeneic hematopoietic cell transplantation in children was quantitatively tracked in the study by means of TCR repertoire profiling. What the research found in general, with its limitations: In some patients, the high TCRbeta diversity seen at day 60 was put down to recipient T cells and intrathymic progenitors that had survived conditioning. Over subsequent months, a decline in hyperexpanded clone frequencies was noted, and after one year, T-cell counts and TCRbeta diversity were mostly ascribed to newly produced T cells. Apparently early alphabetaT-cell count recovery about two months after transplant reportedly relied on only several hundred rapidly expanded clones derived from non-depleted graft cells.

At least ten counts were recorded for this clonotype. What antigen it recognizes has not been identified. No base quality information exists; no much larger clone differs at one position. The CDR3 measures 14 amino acids from cysteine to phenylalanine. Only the CDR3 portion is preserved as DNA: 42 bases, with reading frame beginning at the first base. Here V drops 5 bases and J drops 5 bases, and the junction holds 7 bases not matched to any gene. From the germline V gene (reference sequence), CDR1 is DFQATT and CDR2 is SNEGSKA. The treatment or condition label of this sample denotes: allogeneic hematopoietic cell transplantation with graft depleted of TCRalphabeta T cells and CD19 B cells. Transplant recipients were children who received TCRalphabeta/CD19-depleted allogeneic hematopoietic cell grafts. Libraries were made using PCR. The reads were generated on an Illumina HiSeq 2500. To normalize quantification of the TCRbeta repertoire, the TCR libraries were built with molecular barcoding that relied on unique molecular identifiers. TCRdb reworked the public reads: Q25 trimming with fastp, MiXCR clone assembly, productive beta chains retained. CDR3 protein duplicates are merged, each entry listing the most common genes and DNA. Across this sample there are about 580,000 distinct CDR3 sequences, with about 23% seen only once. The ten largest clones capture roughly 14% of the sample.

The receptor was isolated from a boy under two years old who had a stem cell transplant for acute myeloid leukemia, so the T cells may come from the graft donor. The V gene is TRBV20-1 and the J gene is TRBJ2-1; TRBD1 lines up with 9 middle nucleotides. This specimen consisted of PBMCs, mostly from graft donor cells, obtained 360 days after TCRalphabeta/CD19-depleted stem cell transplant. The CDR3 is CSAYTRTGDNEQFF. DNA sequence: TGCAGTGCTTACACCCGGACAGGGGACAATGAGCAGTTCTTC.